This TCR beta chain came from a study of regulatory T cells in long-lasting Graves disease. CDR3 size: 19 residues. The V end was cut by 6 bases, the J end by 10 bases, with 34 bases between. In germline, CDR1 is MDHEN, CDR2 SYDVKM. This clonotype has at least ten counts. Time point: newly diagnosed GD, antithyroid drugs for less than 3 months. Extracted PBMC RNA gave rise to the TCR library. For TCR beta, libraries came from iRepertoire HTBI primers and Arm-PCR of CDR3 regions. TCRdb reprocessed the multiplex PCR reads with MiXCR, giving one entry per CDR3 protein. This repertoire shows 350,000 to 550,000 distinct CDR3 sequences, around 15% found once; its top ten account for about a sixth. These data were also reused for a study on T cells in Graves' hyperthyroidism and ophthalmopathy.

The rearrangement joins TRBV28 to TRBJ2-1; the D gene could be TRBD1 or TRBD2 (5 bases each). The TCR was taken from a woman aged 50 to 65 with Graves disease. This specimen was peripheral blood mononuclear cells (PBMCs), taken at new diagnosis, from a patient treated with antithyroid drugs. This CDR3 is CASRTRSIWLSSSRDEQFF. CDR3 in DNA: TGTGCCAGCAGAACTAGGAGTATTTGGCTGTCAAGTTCAAGGGACGAGCAGTTCTTC.